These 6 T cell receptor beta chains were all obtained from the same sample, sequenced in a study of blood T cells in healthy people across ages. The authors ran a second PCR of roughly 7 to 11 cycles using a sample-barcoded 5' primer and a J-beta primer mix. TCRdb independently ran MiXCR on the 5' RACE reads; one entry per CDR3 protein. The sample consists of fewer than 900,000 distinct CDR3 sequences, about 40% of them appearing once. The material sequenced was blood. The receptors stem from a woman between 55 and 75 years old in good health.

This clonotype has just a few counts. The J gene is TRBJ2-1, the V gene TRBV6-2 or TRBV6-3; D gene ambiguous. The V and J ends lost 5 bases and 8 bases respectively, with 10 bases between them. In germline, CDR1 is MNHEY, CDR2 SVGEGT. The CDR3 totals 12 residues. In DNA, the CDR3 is TGTGCCAGCAGTCCGATGGGCGATGAGCAGTTCTTC. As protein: CASSPMGDEQFF.

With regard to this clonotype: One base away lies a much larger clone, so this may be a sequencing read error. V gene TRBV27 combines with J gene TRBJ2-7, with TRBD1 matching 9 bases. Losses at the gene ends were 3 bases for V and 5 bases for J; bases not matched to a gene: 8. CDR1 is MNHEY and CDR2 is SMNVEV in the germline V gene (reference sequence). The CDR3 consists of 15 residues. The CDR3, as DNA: TGTGCCAGCAGTTTCGGGACAGGGAGGTCCCACGAGCAGTACTTC. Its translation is CASSFGTGRSHEQYF.

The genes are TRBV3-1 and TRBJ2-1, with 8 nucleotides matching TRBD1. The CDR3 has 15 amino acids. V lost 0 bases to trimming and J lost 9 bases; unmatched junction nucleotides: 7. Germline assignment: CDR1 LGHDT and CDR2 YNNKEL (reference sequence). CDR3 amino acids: CASSQDPGGRGEQFF. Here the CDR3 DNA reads TGTGCCAGCAGCCAAGATCCAGGGGGCAGGGGTGAGCAGTTCTTC.

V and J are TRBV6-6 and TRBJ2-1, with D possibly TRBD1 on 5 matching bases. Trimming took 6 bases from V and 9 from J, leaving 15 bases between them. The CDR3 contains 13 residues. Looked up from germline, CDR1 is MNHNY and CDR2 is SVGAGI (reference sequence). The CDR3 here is CASSIRETGEQFF. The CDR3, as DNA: TGTGCCAGCAGCATCAGGGAAACGGGTGAGCAGTTCTTC.

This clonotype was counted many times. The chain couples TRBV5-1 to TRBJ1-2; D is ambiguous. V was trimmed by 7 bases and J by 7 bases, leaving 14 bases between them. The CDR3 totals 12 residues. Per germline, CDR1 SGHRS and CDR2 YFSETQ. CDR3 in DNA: TGCGCCAGCGCCCCGCGTTCGGGTGGCTACACCTTC. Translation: CASAPRSGGYTF.

The CDR3, as DNA: TGCAGCGTTGATCCGGGGAGCTCTGGGGCCAACGTCCTGACTTTC. This sequence encodes CSVDPGSSGANVLTF. The J gene is TRBJ2-6, the V gene TRBV29-1; possibly TRBD2 for D (5 bases). The V gene lost 3 bases and the J gene lost 0 bases, with 9 bases spanning the gap. The CDR3 loop spans 15 amino acids. Per the germline V gene, CDR1 is SQVTM and CDR2 is ANQGSEA. Using reference TRBV29-1 and TRBJ2-6 for the parts outside the CDR3, the full variable domain is SAVISQKPSRDICQRGTSLTIQCQVDSQVTMMFWYRQQPGQSLTLIATANQGSEATYESGFVIDKFPISRPNLTFSTLTVSNMSPEDSSIYLCSVDPGSSGANVLTFGAGSRLTVL.